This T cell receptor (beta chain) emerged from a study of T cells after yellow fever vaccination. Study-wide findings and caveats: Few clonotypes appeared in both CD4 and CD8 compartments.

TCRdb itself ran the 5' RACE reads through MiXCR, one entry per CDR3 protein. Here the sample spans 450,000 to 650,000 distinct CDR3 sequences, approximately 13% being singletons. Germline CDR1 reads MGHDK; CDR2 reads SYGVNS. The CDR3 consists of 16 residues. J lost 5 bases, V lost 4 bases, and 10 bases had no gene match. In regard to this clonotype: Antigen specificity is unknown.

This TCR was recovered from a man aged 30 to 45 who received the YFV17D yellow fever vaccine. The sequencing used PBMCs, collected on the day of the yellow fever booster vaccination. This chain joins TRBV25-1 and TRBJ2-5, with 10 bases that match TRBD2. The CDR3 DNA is TGTGCCAGCAGTGGTGTCCTAGCGGGAGTTCGGGAGACCCAGTACTTC. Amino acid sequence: CASSGVLAGVRETQYF. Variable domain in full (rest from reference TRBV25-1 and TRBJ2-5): EADIYQTPRYLVIGTGKKITLECSQTMGHDKMYWYQQDPGMELHLIHYSYGVNSTEKGDLSSESTVSRIRTEHFPLTLESARPSHTSQYLCASSGVLAGVRETQYFGPGTRLLVL.